This T cell receptor (beta chain) was captured in a study of blood T cell repertoires in COVID-19. Study-level background: Samples taken during acute and convalescent COVID-19 were collected in the United States, Italy and Spain. The analysed material was cDNA or gDNA that came from T cells, B-cell-depleted T cells, or PBMCs.

Study processing details: Quantification of nucleated cells was approximated via reference gene primer amplification. Generated by immunoSEQ multiplex PCR, the TCRdb table keeps only in-frame clones and is missing some. V and J calls and clone size are those listed in that table; D and trimming were worked out from the DNA. The table shows approximately 98,000 clones, with 82% occurring only once. The V gene end was trimmed by 1 base and the J gene end by 5 bases; junction bases not matched to a gene: 2. CDR1 LGHDT and CDR2 YNNKEL come from the germline V gene (reference sequence). This CDR3 is built from 16 residues.

This receptor was obtained from a man at least 80 years old with acute or convalescent COVID-19. The sequenced material came from peripheral blood. The chain carries TRBV3-1 (or the pseudogene TRBV3-2) and TRBJ2-1, with TRBD2 matching 13 bases. CDR3 in amino acids: CASSQAGLAGHNEQFF. The CDR3 coding sequence is TGTGCCAGCAGCCAAGCGGGACTAGCGGGGCACAATGAGCAGTTCTTC.